The clone carrying this T cell receptor (beta chain) was recorded a few times. Primers included in the PCR were 60 Vbeta and 13 Jbeta primers. Sequenced by immunoSEQ multiplex PCR; TCRdb stores in-frame clones only, minus some. Here the sample spans 150,000 to 200,000 clones, approximately 70% being singletons. These data come from a study of cytomegalovirus exposure and HLA in healthy donors. The CDR3 spans 17 residues. This rearrangement joins TRBV21-1 to TRBJ1-3. TRBV21-1 is a pseudogene locus. The origin of this receptor is a human donor in good health. Sequencing was done on a sample of PBMCs. CDR3 sequence reads: CASSTWGGVRSGNTIYF. CDR3 DNA sequence: TGTGCCAGCAGCACTTGGGGGGGGGTTAGGTCTGGAAACACCATATATTTT.